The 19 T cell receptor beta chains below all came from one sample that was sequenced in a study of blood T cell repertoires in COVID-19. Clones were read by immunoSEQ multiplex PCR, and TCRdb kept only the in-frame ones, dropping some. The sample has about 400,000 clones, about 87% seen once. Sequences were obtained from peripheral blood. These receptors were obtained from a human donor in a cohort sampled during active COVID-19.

The CDR3 nucleotides read TGTGCCAGCAGCTTAGTTGCAGGGGCCACTAACTATGGCTACACCTTC. Protein: CASSLVAGATNYGYTF. The chain links TRBV7-8 to TRBJ1-2; D may be TRBD1 (6 bases). Trimming stripped 1 base from V and 0 bases from J, with 12 bases between. The CDR3 is 16 residues long. Germline loops: CDR1 SGHVS, CDR2 FQNEAQ. Full variable domain (outside the CDR3, taken from reference TRBV7-8 and TRBJ1-2): GAGVSQSPRYKVAKRGQDVALRCDPISGHVSLFWYQQALGQGPEFLTYFQNEAQLDKSGLPSDRFFAERPEGSVSTLKIQRTQQEDSAVYLCASSLVAGATNYGYTFGSGTRLTVV.

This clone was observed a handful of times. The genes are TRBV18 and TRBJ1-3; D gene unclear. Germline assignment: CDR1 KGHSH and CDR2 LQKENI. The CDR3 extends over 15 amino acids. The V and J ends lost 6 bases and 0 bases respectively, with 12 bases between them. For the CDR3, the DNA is TGTGCCAGCTCCACTACCGCTCGCTCTGGAAACACCATATATTTT. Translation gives CASSTTARSGNTIYF.

The CDR3 bases are TGTGCCATCAGTGAGGGGACTAGCGGGGTCACAGATACGCAGTATTTT. Translating it yields CAISEGTSGVTDTQYF. The chain couples TRBV10-3 to TRBJ2-3; 13 bases are a match to TRBD2. With 2 bases clipped from V and 2 bases from J, the junction kept 1 base outside the gene matches. Germline V CDR1 and CDR2: ENHRY, SYGVKD. This CDR3 comprises 16 residues.

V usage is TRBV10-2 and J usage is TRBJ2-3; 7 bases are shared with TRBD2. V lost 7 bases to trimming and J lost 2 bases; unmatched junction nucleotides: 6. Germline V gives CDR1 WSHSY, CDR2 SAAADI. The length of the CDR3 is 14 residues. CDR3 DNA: TGCGCCAGCAACCGGGGGGTGATCACAGATACGCAGTATTTT. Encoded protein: CASNRGVITDTQYF.

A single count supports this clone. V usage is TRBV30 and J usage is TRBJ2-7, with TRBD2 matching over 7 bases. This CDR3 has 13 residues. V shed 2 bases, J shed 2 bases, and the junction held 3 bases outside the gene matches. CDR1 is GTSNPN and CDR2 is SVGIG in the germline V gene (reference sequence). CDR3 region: CAWSWGGTYEQYF. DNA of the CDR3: TGTGCCTGGAGTTGGGGGGGGACCTACGAGCAGTACTTC.

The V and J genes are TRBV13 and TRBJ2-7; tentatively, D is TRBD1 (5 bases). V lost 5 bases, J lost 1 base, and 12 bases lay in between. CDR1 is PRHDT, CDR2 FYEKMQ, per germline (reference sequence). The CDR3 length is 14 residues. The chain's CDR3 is CASSHSGQSYEQYF. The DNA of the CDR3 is TGTGCCAGCAGCCATAGTGGACAATCCTACGAGCAGTACTTC.

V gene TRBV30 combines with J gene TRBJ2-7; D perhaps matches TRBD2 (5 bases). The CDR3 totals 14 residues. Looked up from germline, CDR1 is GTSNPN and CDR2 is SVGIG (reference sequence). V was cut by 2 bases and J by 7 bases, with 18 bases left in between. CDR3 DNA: TGTGCCTGGAGTCCCGGTACCCAACGGGGAGAGCAGTACTTC. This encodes CAWSPGTQRGEQYF.

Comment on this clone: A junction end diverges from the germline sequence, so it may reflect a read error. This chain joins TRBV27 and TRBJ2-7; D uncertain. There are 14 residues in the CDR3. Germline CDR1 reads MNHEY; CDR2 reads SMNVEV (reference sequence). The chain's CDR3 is CTSSPSSYGYEQYF. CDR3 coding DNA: TGTACCAGCAGTCCATCATCCTACGGCTACGAGCAGTACTTC.

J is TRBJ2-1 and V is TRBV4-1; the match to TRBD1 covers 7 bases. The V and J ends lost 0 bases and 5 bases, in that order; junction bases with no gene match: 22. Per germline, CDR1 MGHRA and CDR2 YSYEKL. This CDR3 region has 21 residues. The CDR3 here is CASSQDYPDRIVARGHNEQFF. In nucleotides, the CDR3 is TGCGCCAGCAGCCAAGATTATCCGGACAGGATCGTGGCCAGGGGACACAATGAGCAGTTCTTC.

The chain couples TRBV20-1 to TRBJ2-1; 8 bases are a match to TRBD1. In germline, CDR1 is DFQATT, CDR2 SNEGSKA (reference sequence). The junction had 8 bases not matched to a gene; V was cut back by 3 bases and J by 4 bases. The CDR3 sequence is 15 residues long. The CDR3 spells CSASPRTGKYNEQFF. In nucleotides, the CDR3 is TGCAGTGCTAGTCCCCGGACAGGGAAATACAATGAGCAGTTCTTC.

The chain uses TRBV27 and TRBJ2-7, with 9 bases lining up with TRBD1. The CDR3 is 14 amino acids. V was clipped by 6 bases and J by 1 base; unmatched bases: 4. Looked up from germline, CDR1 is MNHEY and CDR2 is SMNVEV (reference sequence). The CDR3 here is CASRRTGESYEQYF. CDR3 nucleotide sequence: TGTGCCAGCAGACGGACAGGGGAGTCCTACGAGCAGTACTTC.

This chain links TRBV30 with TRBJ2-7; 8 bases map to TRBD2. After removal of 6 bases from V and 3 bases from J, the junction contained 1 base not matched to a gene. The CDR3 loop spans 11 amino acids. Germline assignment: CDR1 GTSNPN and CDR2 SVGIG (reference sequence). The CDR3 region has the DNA TGTGCCTGCGGGACTAGCTACGAGCAGTACTTC. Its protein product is CACGTSYEQYF.

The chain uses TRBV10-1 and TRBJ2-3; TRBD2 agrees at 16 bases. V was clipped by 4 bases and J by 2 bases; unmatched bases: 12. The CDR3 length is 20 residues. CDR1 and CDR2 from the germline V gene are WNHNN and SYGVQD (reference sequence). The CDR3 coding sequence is TGCGCCAGCAGTGTCAGGGGACTAGCGGGAGGGAGGGTTTACACAGATACGCAGTATTTT. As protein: CASSVRGLAGGRVYTDTQYF.

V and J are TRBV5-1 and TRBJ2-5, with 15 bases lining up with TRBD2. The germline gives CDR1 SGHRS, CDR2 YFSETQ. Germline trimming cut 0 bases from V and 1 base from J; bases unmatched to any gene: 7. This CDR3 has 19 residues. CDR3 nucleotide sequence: TGCGCCAGCAGCTTGGTATCGGGGACTAGCGGGAGGTCCCAAGAGACCCAGTACTTC. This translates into CASSLVSGTSGRSQETQYF. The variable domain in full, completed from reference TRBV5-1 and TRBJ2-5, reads KAGVTQTPRYLIKTRGQQVTLSCSPISGHRSVSWYQQTPGQGLQFLFEYFSETQRNKGNFPGRFSGRQFSNSRSEMNVSTLELGDSALYLCASSLVSGTSGRSQETQYFGPGTRLLVL.

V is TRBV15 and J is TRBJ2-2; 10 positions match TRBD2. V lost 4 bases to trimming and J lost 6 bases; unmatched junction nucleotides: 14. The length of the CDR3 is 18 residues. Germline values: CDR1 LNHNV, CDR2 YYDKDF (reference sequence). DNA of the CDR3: TGTGCCACCAGCATAAAGCTAGCGGGGGCCGGGGGACCCGGGGAGCTGTTTTTT. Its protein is CATSIKLAGAGGPGELFF.

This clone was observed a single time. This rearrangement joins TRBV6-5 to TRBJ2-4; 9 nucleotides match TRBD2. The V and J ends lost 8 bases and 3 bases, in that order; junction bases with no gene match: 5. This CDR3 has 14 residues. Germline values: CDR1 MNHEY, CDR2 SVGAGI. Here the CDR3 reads CASGRGGVKNIQYF. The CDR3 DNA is TGTGCCAGCGGGCGGGGGGGCGTCAAAAACATTCAGTACTTC.

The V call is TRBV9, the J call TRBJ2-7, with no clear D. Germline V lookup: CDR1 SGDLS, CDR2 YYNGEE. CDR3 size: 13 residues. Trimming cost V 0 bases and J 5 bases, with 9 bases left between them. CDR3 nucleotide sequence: TGTGCCAGCAGCGTAGCTCTCGGTGACGAGCAGTACTTC. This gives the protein CASSVALGDEQYF.

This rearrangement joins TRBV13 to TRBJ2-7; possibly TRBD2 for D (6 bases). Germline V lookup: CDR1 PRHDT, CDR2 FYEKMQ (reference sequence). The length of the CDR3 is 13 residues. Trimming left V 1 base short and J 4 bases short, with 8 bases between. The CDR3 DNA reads TGTGCCAGCAGCTTAGTGGGGGGTTACGAGCAGTACTTC. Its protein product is CASSLVGGYEQYF.

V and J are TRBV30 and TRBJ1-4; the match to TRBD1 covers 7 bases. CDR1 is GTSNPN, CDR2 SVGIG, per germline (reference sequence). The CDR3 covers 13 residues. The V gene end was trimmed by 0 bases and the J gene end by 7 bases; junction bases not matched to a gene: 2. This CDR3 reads CAWSVQGGEKLFF. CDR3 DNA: TGTGCCTGGAGTGTCCAGGGGGGTGAAAAACTGTTTTTT.